The clone carrying this T cell receptor (beta chain) was seen a few times. This sample stems from a study of blood T cells in healthy people across ages. Primed by a sample-barcoded 5' primer and a J-beta primer mix, a second PCR proceeded for 7 to 11 cycles. TCRdb fed the 5' RACE reads into MiXCR, producing one record per CDR3 protein. This table has 700,000 or so distinct CDR3 sequences, approximately 40% appearing once. The clonotype originates from a man older than 75 in good health. Source material: blood.

CDR3 DNA sequence: TGCAGCGCCGAACGGGGCGCCGGAGAGACCCAGTACTTC. Its protein is CSAERGAGETQYF. The chain recombines TRBV29-1 with TRBJ2-5; D might be TRBD1 or TRBD2, each matching 5 bases. The CDR3 extends over 13 amino acids. Trimming shortened V by 7 bases and J by 4 bases, and 16 bases separated the two germline ends. Germline V CDR1 and CDR2: SQVTM, ANQGSEA.